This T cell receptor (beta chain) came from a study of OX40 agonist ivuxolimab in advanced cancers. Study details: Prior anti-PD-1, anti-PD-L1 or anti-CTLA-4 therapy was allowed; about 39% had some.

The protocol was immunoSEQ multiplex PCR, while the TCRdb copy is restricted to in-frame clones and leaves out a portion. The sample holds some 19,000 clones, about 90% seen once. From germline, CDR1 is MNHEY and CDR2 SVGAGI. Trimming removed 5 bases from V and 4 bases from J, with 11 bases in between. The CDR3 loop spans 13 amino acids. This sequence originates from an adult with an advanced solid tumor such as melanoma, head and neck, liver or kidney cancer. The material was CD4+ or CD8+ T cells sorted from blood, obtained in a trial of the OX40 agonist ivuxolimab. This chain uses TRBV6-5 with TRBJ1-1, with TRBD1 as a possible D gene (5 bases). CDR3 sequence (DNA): TGTGCCAGCAGTACACCGGGGGGCACTGAAGCTTTCTTT. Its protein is CASSTPGGTEAFF.